This TCR beta chain is drawn from a study of blood T cell repertoires in COVID-19. Overall study: Whether acute or convalescent, the COVID-19 samples came from the United States, Italy and Spain.

This clone was seen once. The repertoire was sequenced with immunoSEQ multiplex PCR; TCRdb's copy has only in-frame clones and lacks some. The sample contains about 150,000 clones, 85% to 90% of which appear only once. V lost 5 bases, J lost 7 bases, and 9 bases stayed unmatched. Germline CDR1 and CDR2: MNHEY and SVGEGT. This CDR3 is 14 amino acids long. This receptor was obtained from a man aged 60-69 years with active or convalescent COVID-19. Sequenced: peripheral blood. The genes are TRBV6-2 or TRBV6-3 and TRBJ2-5; TRBD2 aligns across 8 bases. The CDR3 protein is CASSPAGVPGTQYF. In nucleotides, the CDR3 is TGTGCCAGCAGTCCAGCGGGGGTCCCAGGGACCCAGTACTTC.